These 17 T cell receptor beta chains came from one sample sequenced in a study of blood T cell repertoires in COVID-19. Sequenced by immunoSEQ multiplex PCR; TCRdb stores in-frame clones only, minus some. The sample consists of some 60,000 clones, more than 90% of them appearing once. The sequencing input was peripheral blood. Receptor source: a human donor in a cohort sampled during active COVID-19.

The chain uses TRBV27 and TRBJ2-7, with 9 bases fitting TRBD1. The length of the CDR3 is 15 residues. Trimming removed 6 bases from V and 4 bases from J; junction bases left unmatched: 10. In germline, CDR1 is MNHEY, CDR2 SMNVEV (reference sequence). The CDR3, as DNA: TGTGCCAGCAGGGACCACAGGGGGCAGGGATACGAGCAGTACTTC. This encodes CASRDHRGQGYEQYF.

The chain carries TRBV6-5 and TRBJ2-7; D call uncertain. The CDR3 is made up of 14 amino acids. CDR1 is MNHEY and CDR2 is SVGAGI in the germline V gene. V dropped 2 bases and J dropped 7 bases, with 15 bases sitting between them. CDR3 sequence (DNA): TGTGCCAGCAGTTACCGACTGCTTTATGGAGAGCAGTACTTC. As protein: CASSYRLLYGEQYF.

This CDR3 is CASSPGGGDTQYF. The DNA of the CDR3 is TGTGCCAGCAGCCCTGGGGGGGGAGATACGCAGTATTTT. The chain couples TRBV7-9 to TRBJ2-3; 7 bases line up with TRBD2. The CDR3 loop spans 13 amino acids. CDR1 is SEHNR and CDR2 is FQNEAQ in the germline V gene (reference sequence). The junction had 4 bases not matched to a gene; V was cut back by 5 bases and J by 5 bases. The variable domain in full, completed from reference TRBV7-9 and TRBJ2-3, reads DTGVSQNPRHKITKRGQNVTFRCDPISEHNRLYWYRQTLGQGPEFLTYFQNEAQLEKSRLLSDRFSAERPKGSFSTLEIQRTEQGDSAMYLCASSPGGGDTQYFGPGTRLTVL.

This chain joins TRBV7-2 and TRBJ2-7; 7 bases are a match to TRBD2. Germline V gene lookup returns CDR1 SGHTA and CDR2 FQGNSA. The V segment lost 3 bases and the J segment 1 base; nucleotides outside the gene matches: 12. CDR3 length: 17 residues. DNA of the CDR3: TGTGCCAGCAGCTTTACCCGGGCGGGAGCGGGTTCCTACGAGCAGTACTTC. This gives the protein CASSFTRAGAGSYEQYF.

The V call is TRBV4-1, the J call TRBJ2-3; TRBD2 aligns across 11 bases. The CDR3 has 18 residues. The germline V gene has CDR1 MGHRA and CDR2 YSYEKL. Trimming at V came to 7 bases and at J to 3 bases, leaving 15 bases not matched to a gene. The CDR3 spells CASKKLAGALADTDTQYF. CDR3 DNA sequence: TGCGCCAGCAAAAAACTAGCGGGGGCCCTTGCGGATACAGATACGCAGTATTTT.

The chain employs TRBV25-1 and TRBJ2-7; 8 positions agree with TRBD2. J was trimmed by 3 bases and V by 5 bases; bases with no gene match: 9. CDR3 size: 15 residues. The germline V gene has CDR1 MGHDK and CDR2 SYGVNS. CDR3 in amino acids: CASSHSGTRVYEQYF. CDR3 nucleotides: TGTGCCAGCAGTCACTCCGGGACTAGGGTCTACGAGCAGTACTTC.

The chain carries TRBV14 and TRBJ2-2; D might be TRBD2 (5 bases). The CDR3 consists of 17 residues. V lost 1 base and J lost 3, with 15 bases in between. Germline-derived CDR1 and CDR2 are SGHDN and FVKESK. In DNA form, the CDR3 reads TGTGCCAGCAGCCAAGTGGCGGGCCGAATCCACACCGGGGAGCTGTTTTTT. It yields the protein CASSQVAGRIHTGELFF.

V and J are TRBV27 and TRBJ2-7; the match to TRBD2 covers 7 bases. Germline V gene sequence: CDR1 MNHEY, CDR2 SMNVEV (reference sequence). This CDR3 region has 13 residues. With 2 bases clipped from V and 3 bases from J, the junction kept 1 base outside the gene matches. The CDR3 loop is CASSLGLDYEQYF. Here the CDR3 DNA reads TGTGCCAGCAGTTTAGGACTAGACTACGAGCAGTACTTC.

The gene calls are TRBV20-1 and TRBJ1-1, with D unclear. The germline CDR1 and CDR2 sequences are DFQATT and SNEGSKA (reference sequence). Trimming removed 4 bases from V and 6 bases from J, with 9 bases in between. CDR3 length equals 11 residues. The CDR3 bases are TGCAGTGCTATTGACCGGTCTGAAGCTTTCTTT. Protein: CSAIDRSEAFF.

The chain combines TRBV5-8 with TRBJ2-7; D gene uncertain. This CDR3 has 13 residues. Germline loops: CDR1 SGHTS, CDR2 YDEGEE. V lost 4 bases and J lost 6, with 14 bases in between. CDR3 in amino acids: CASSPTPGFEQYF. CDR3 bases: TGTGCCAGCAGCCCAACTCCAGGTTTCGAGCAGTACTTC.

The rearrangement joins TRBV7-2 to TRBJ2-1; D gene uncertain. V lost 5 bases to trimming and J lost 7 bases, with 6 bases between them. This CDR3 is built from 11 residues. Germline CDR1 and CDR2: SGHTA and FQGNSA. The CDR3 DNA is TGTGCCAGCAGCCCTATGAATGAGCAGTTCTTC. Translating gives CASSPMNEQFF.

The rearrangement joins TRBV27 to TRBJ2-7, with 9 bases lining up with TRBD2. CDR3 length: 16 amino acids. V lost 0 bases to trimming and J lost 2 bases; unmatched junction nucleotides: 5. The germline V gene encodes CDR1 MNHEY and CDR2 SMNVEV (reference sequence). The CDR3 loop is CASSLSAGTSPYEQYF. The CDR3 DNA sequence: TGTGCCAGCAGTTTATCGGCGGGGACTAGCCCCTACGAGCAGTACTTC.

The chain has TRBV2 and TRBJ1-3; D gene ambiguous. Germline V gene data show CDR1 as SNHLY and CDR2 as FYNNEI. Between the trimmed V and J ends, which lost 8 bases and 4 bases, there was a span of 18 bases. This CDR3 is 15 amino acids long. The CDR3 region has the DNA TGTGCCAGCCGTCCCGGAGCAGTAGGAGGAAACACCATATATTTT. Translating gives CASRPGAVGGNTIYF.

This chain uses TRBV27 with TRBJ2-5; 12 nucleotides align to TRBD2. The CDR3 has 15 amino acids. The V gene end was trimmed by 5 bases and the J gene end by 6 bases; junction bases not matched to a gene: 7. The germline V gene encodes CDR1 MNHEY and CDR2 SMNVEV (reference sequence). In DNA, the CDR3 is TGTGCCAGCAGTCCACTAGCGGGGGGTAGGAAGACCCAGTACTTC. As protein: CASSPLAGGRKTQYF.

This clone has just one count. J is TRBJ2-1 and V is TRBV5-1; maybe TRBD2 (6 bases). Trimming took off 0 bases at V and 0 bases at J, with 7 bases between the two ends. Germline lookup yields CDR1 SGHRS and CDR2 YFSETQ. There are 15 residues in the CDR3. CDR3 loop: CASSLVRDSYNEQFF. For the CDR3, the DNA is TGCGCCAGCAGCTTGGTGCGGGACTCCTACAATGAGCAGTTCTTC.

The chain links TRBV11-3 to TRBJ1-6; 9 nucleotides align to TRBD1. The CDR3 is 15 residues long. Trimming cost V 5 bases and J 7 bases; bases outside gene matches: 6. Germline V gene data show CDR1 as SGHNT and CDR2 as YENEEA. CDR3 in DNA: TGTGCCAGCAGCGTGAGCGGGACAGGGAATTCACCCCTCCACTTT. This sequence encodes CASSVSGTGNSPLHF.

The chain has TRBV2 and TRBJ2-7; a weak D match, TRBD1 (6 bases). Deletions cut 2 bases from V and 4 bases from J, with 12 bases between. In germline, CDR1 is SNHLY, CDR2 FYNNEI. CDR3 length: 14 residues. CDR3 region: CASSERTGKYEQYF. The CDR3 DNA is TGTGCCAGCAGTGAAAGAACAGGGAAGTACGAGCAGTACTTC.